Listed below are T cell receptor beta chains from one sample, sequenced in a study of beta chain features in type 1 diabetes. Libraries were prepared by immunoSEQ multiplex PCR; TCRdb keeps only in-frame clonotypes and omits some of them. Of hundreds of thousands of clones listed, approximately 30% are singletons. Sequencing was carried out using naive CD4+ T cells from blood. These receptors were taken from a young man in good health. The CDR3 runs from the conserved cysteine through the conserved F or W. The order of the fields is clone size, D gene, V gene, J gene, CDR3 protein, CDR3 DNA. The D gene is left open where the match is weak. The listing skips clone size in some rows; elsewhere it reads once, few, many or a size class.

>.|.|TRBV6-1|TRBJ2-7
CASSQPAGYEQYF
TGTGCCAGCAGCCAACCCGCGGGATACGAGCAGTACTTC
>few|TRBD1|TRBV29-1|TRBJ2-7
CSVWTGGSYEQYF
TGCAGCGTCTGGACAGGGGGCTCCTACGAGCAGTACTTC
>.|TRBD2|TRBV28|TRBJ2-1
CASSLRVYSGRGTYNEQFF
TGTGCCAGCAGTCTAAGGGTATATAGCGGGAGGGGCACCTACAATGAGCAGTTCTTC
>.|TRBD1|TRBV4-1|TRBJ2-7
CASRSQGASYEQYF
TGCGCCAGCAGGTCTCAGGGGGCTAGTTACGAGCAGTACTTC
>many|TRBD2|TRBV27|TRBJ2-1
CASRPSGRAYNEQFF
TGTGCCAGCAGACCTAGCGGGAGGGCCTACAATGAGCAGTTCTTC
>.|.|TRBV5-1|TRBJ2-5
CASSRGRNQETQYF
TGCGCCAGCAGCCGTGGACGAAACCAAGAGACCCAGTACTTC
>.|.|TRBV7-9|TRBJ2-7
CASSFLGLEQYF
TGTGCCAGCAGCTTTTTAGGGCTCGAGCAGTACTTC
>.|TRBD2|TRBV9|TRBJ2-1
CASSVASGTYNEQFF
TGTGCCAGCAGCGTAGCTAGCGGGACGTACAATGAGCAGTTCTTC
>.|TRBD2|TRBV2|TRBJ2-3
CASSYLAGGRADTQYF
TGTGCCAGCAGCTATTTAGCGGGAGGGCGGGCAGATACGCAGTATTTT
>.|TRBD1|TRBV5-1|TRBJ2-7
CASSLGRGQGMPYEQYF
TGCGCCAGCAGCTTGGGGCGCGGACAGGGGATGCCCTACGAGCAGTACTTC
>few|.|TRBV7-2|TRBJ2-7
CASSPEPTTRQYF
TGTGCCAGCAGCCCCGAACCTACTACGAGGCAGTACTTC
>.|.|TRBV30|TRBJ2-7
CAWSEGAIYEQYF
TGTGCCTGGAGTGAAGGAGCGATCTACGAGCAGTACTTC
>.|.|TRBV6-7|TRBJ2-7
CASSSPERRSYEQYF
TGTGCCAGCAGTTCTCCCGAGAGAAGGTCCTACGAGCAGTACTTC
>.|.|TRBV19|TRBJ2-1
CASSIRLVGDEQFF
TGTGCCAGTAGTATTCGACTAGTCGGGGACGAGCAGTTCTTC
>few|.|TRBV15|TRBJ1-4
CATSDRGVHEKLFF
TGTGCCACCTCCGATCGGGGGGTTCATGAAAAACTGTTTTTT
>.|.|TRBV28|TRBJ2-3
CASTSPRGTDTQYF
TGTGCCAGCACCTCCCCCAGAGGCACAGATACGCAGTATTTT
>few|.|TRBV7-2|TRBJ2-3
CASSFLGQTTDTQYF
TGTGCCAGCAGCTTCCTTGGACAGACCACAGATACGCAGTATTTT
>.|.|TRBV30|TRBJ2-7
CAWNQDTDYEQYF
TGTGCCTGGAATCAGGACACAGACTACGAGCAGTACTTC
>few|TRBD2|TRBV6-1|TRBJ2-1
CASSEGLVGFEQFF
TGTGCCAGCAGTGAGGGACTAGTCGGATTTGAGCAGTTCTTC
>.|TRBD2|TRBV10-3|TRBJ2-3
CAISTSGGGTDTQYF
TGTGCCATCTCTACTAGCGGAGGGGGGACAGATACGCAGTATTTT
>.|.|TRBV27|TRBJ1-2
CASSLSLPGHYGYTF
TGTGCCAGCAGTTTAAGTTTACCAGGGCACTATGGCTACACCTTC
>.|.|TRBV7-2|TRBJ2-6
CASMRGISSGANVLTF
TGTGCCAGCATGAGGGGGATTAGCTCTGGGGCCAACGTCCTGACTTTC
>.|.|TRBV30|TRBJ1-1
CAWSVPGAYTEAFF
TGTGCCTGGAGTGTCCCCGGGGCTTACACTGAAGCTTTCTTT
>few|TRBD2|TRBV7-3|TRBJ2-3
CASSPHLKASGRSADTQYF
TGTGCCAGCAGCCCCCACCTAAAGGCTAGCGGGAGAAGTGCAGATACGCAGTATTTT
>few|.|TRBV7-6|TRBJ2-5
CASSLEAIQETQYF
TGTGCCAGCAGCTTAGAGGCGATCCAAGAGACCCAGTACTTC
>few|.|TRBV9|TRBJ2-7
CASSVAGFSYEQYF
TGTGCCAGCAGCGTAGCGGGGTTTAGCTACGAGCAGTACTTC
>.|TRBD2|TRBV6-6|TRBJ2-1
CASRSGRARDEQFF
TGTGCCAGCAGAAGCGGGAGGGCCAGGGATGAGCAGTTCTTC
>.|TRBD2|TRBV19|TRBJ2-1
CASSQTSGTTGYEQFF
TGTGCCAGTAGTCAAACTAGCGGGACGACAGGATATGAGCAGTTCTTC
>few|TRBD2|TRBV10-3|TRBJ2-1
CAITLAGSSYNEQFF
TGTGCCATCACCTTAGCGGGGAGCTCCTACAATGAGCAGTTCTTC
>few|.|TRBV10-3|TRBJ2-3
CAVREGQGPDTQYF
TGTGCCGTTCGTGAGGGCCAGGGGCCAGATACGCAGTATTTT
>.|.|TRBV7-9|TRBJ2-7
CASSPLIYEQYF
TGTGCCAGCAGCCCCTTGATCTACGAGCAGTACTTC
>.|.|TRBV18|TRBJ2-1
CASSPGRYNEQFF
TGTGCCAGCTCACCGGGGCGCTACAATGAGCAGTTCTTC
>.|TRBD2|TRBV4-3|TRBJ2-1
CASSQDRASGYNEQFF
TGCGCCAGCAGCCAAGATCGGGCTAGCGGATACAATGAGCAGTTCTTC
>.|TRBD2|TRBV7-2|TRBJ2-7
CASSLGALAGPEQYF
TGTGCCAGCAGCTTAGGGGCACTAGCGGGCCCAGAGCAGTACTTC
>.|.|TRBV6-5|TRBJ1-1
CASSYAGTEAFF
TGTGCCAGCAGTTACGCGGGGACTGAAGCTTTCTTT
>.|.|TRBV30|TRBJ2-5
CAWTTRDPETQYF
TGTGCCTGGACCACCCGGGATCCGGAGACCCAGTACTTC
>once|TRBD2|TRBV7-9|TRBJ2-2
CASSPSGSYGGELFF
TGTGCCAGCAGCCCGAGCGGGAGCTATGGCGGGGAGCTGTTTTTT
>.|TRBD1|TRBV10-3|TRBJ2-3
CAISRSGQYTDTQYF
TGTGCCATCAGTAGATCGGGACAGTACACAGATACGCAGTATTTT
>.|.|TRBV6-1|TRBJ2-5
CASSEKQPRETQYF
TGTGCCAGCAGTGAAAAACAACCAAGGGAGACCCAGTACTTC
>.|TRBD1|TRBV9|TRBJ1-5
CASSEQGSSQPQHF
TGTGCCAGCAGCGAACAGGGGAGTAGTCAGCCCCAGCATTTT
>.|TRBD2|TRBV7-9|TRBJ2-1
CASRVRAGDEQFF
TGTGCCAGCAGGGTTCGTGCGGGGGATGAGCAGTTCTTC
>few|.|TRBV29-1|TRBJ2-1
CSVVGGTLTGNEQFF
TGCAGCGTTGTGGGTGGGACCCTTACGGGCAATGAGCAGTTCTTC